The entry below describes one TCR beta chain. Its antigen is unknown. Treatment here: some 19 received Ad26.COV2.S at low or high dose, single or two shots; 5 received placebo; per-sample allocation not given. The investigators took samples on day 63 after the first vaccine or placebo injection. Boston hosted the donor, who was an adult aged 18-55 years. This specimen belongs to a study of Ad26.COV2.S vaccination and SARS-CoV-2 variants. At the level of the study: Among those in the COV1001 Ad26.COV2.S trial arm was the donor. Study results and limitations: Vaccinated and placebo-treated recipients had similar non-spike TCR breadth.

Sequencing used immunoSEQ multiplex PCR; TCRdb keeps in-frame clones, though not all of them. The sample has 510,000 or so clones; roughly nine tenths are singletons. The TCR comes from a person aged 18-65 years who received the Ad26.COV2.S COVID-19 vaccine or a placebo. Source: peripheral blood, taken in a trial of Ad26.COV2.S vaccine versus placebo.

The CDR3 DNA reads as TGTGCCAGCAGCGTAGGGGCGGCTTTGGGCGTGGCGGGAGGTGGCAATGAGCAGTTCTTC. Translated, it gives CASSVGAALGVAGGGNEQFF. The chain combines TRBV9 with TRBJ2-1; 8 bases map to TRBD2. V dropped 0 bases and J dropped 6; count of bases not matched to a gene: 20. CDR1 SGDLS and CDR2 YYNGEE come from the germline V gene. The CDR3 length is 20 residues.